Following are 32 T cell receptor beta chains from one sample sequenced in a study of blood T cell repertoires in COVID-19. Assay: immunoSEQ multiplex PCR; the TCRdb copy retains only in-frame clones and omits some. The data contain 200,000 to 250,000 clones, around 87% of them singletons. Sequenced: PBMCs or T cells enriched from blood (not recorded which). The receptors were sampled from a man between 25 and 39 years old in a cohort exposed to, infected with or recovered from COVID-19 (not recorded which).

V and J are TRBV28 and TRBJ1-1; 8 bases align to TRBD1. Germline CDR1 and CDR2: MDHEN and SYDVKM. Germline trimming cut 5 bases from V and 0 bases from J; bases unmatched to any gene: 5. There are 15 residues in the CDR3. The CDR3 loop is CASSRSTGVNTEAFF. The CDR3 DNA reads as TGTGCCAGCAGTCGATCGACAGGGGTGAACACTGAAGCTTTCTTT.

This clone was observed a handful of times. The rearrangement links TRBV25-1 to TRBJ2-1, with 9 nucleotides matching TRBD2. The CDR3 totals 17 residues. Germline V gene sequence: CDR1 MGHDK, CDR2 SYGVNS. The V gene end was trimmed by 3 bases and the J gene end by 8 bases; junction bases not matched to a gene: 14. CDR3 sequence reads: CASSERDVLAGMYEQFF. The CDR3 nucleotides are TGTGCCAGCAGTGAGAGGGATGTCCTAGCGGGAATGTATGAGCAGTTCTTC.

The V and J genes are TRBV10-3 and TRBJ2-1, with D perhaps TRBD1 (5 bases). The CDR3 contains 14 residues. Trimming left V 2 bases short and J 4 bases short, with 9 bases between. The germline V gene encodes CDR1 ENHRY and CDR2 SYGVKD. DNA of the CDR3: TGTGCCATCAGTGAGATCGACAGTTACAATGAGCAGTTCTTC. This translates into CAISEIDSYNEQFF.

The CDR3 nucleotides read TGTGCCAGCAGTACGACTAGCGGGAGGGCCGGGGATACGCAGTATTTT. Its protein is CASSTTSGRAGDTQYF. The rearrangement joins TRBV27 to TRBJ2-3; 14 bases line up with TRBD2. Trimming removed 5 bases from V and 6 bases from J; junction bases left unmatched: 7. Germline CDR1 is MNHEY and CDR2 is SMNVEV (reference sequence). This CDR3 spans 16 amino acids.

This chain connects TRBV27 to TRBJ1-6, with D maybe TRBD1 (6 bases). Trimming removed 8 bases at V and 8 bases at J, with 22 bases between. CDR1 and CDR2 from the germline V gene are MNHEY and SMNVEV (reference sequence). The CDR3 totals 16 residues. Here the CDR3 reads CASAYRAGLSDSPLHF. CDR3 nucleotides: TGTGCCAGCGCGTACAGGGCCGGGCTAAGTGATTCACCCCTCCACTTT.

The chain employs TRBV19 and TRBJ1-1; 7 nucleotides match TRBD1. Trimming cost V 8 bases and J 1 base; bases outside gene matches: 1. This CDR3 is built from 12 residues. Germline CDR1 LNHDA, CDR2 SQIVND (reference sequence). In DNA form, the CDR3 reads TGTGCCAGTGGGACAGCGAACACTGAAGCTTTCTTT. Protein product: CASGTANTEAFF. The variable domain in full, completed from reference TRBV19 and TRBJ1-1, reads DGGITQSPKYLFRKEGQNVTLSCEQNLNHDAMYWYRQDPGQGLRLIYYSQIVNDFQKGDIAEGYSVSREKKESFPLTVTSAQKNPTAFYLCASGTANTEAFFGQGTRLTVV.

The chain is built from TRBV2 and TRBJ2-7; 13 nucleotides line up with TRBD2. Germline values: CDR1 SNHLY, CDR2 FYNNEI. With 7 bases clipped from V and 3 bases from J, the junction kept 9 bases outside the gene matches. The CDR3 contains 16 residues. Written as DNA, the CDR3 is TGTGCCAGCATTGGCGGAAGACTAGCGGGAGGCTACGAGCAGTACTTC. This gives the protein CASIGGRLAGGYEQYF.

The chain joins TRBV27 to TRBJ1-5; possible D gene TRBD1, 5 bases. There are 17 residues in the CDR3. Germline V gene sequence: CDR1 MNHEY, CDR2 SMNVEV (reference sequence). Trimming left V 2 bases short and J 6 bases short, with 20 bases between. CDR3 sequence: CASSLVASPFGGQPQHF. CDR3 bases: TGTGCCAGCAGTTTAGTGGCCAGTCCTTTCGGGGGTCAGCCCCAGCATTTT.

V usage is TRBV28 and J usage is TRBJ1-3; 7 bases are a match to TRBD1. Unmatched junction bases numbered 5, after V lost 5 bases and J lost 1 base. The CDR3 loop spans 15 amino acids. Germline lookup yields CDR1 MDHEN and CDR2 SYDVKM. DNA of the CDR3: TGTGCCAGCAGTGACAGGGTCTCTTCTGGAAACACCATATATTTT. Translating it yields CASSDRVSSGNTIYF.

The J gene is TRBJ1-2, the V gene TRBV2, with 7 bases that match TRBD1. The CDR3 extends over 18 amino acids. The junction had 18 bases not matched to a gene; V was cut back by 6 bases and J by 2 bases. Per germline, CDR1 SNHLY and CDR2 FYNNEI. The CDR3 is CASRPPWTGKGANYGYTF. The CDR3 DNA reads TGTGCCAGCAGGCCCCCTTGGACAGGAAAGGGGGCCAACTATGGCTACACCTTC. Using reference TRBV2 and TRBJ1-2 for the parts outside the CDR3, the full variable domain is EPEVTQTPSHQVTQMGQEVILRCVPISNHLYFYWYRQILGQKVEFLVSFYNNEISEKSEIFDDQFSVERPDGSNFTLKIRSTKLEDSAMYFCASRPPWTGKGANYGYTFGSGTRLTVV.

The CDR3 sequence is CAISSTFRTGENTGELFF. In DNA, the CDR3 is TGTGCCATCAGTTCAACTTTCCGGACAGGGGAGAACACCGGGGAGCTGTTTTTT. V is TRBV10-3 and J is TRBJ2-2; 9 bases are shared with TRBD1. The trim removed 5 bases at V and 1 base at J, leaving 11 bases unmatched. This CDR3 is built from 18 residues. In germline, CDR1 is ENHRY, CDR2 SYGVKD.

J is TRBJ1-1 and V is TRBV19, with 7 positions matching TRBD1. The CDR3 loop spans 16 amino acids. J was trimmed by 4 bases and V by 7 bases; bases with no gene match: 15. Germline V lookup: CDR1 LNHDA, CDR2 SQIVND (reference sequence). CDR3 in DNA: TGTGCCAGTACGTCCCTTCCGGAGGGGGCGGGCACTGAAGCTTTCTTT. It codes for CASTSLPEGAGTEAFF. Supplemented by reference TRBV19 and TRBJ1-1, the full variable domain reads DGGITQSPKYLFRKEGQNVTLSCEQNLNHDAMYWYRQDPGQGLRLIYYSQIVNDFQKGDIAEGYSVSREKKESFPLTVTSAQKNPTAFYLCASTSLPEGAGTEAFFGQGTRLTVV.

This chain connects TRBV18 to TRBJ2-7, with D perhaps TRBD2 (5 bases). Trimming removed 6 bases at V and 6 bases at J, with 18 bases between. CDR1 is KGHSH, CDR2 LQKENI, per germline. The CDR3 length is 14 residues. The CDR3 reads CASSLRGEGSEQYF. The CDR3 DNA follows: TGTGCCAGCTCCCTGCGTGGCGAGGGATCCGAGCAGTACTTC.

This rearrangement joins TRBV28 to TRBJ1-2, with a tentative D call TRBD1 (5 bases). Per the germline V gene, CDR1 is MDHEN and CDR2 is SYDVKM. The CDR3 loop spans 15 amino acids. Trimming pared 5 bases from V and 4 bases from J, leaving 17 bases between. This CDR3 reads CASSPGDRGVYGYTF. The CDR3, as DNA: TGTGCCAGCAGTCCCGGTGATAGGGGTGTCTATGGCTACACCTTC.

The V call is TRBV6-5, the J call TRBJ1-1, with a weak D call TRBD1 (6 bases). Between the trimmed V and J ends, which lost 6 bases and 4 bases, there was a span of 15 bases. The germline V gene encodes CDR1 MNHEY and CDR2 SVGAGI. This CDR3 has 14 residues. The CDR3 DNA is TGTGCCAGCAGAAACAGGGCCCTGACCACTGAAGCTTTCTTT. Translated: CASRNRALTTEAFF.

The chain couples TRBV5-1 to TRBJ2-6; tentatively, D is TRBD1 (6 bases). V was trimmed by 4 bases and J by 2 bases, leaving 13 bases between them. The CDR3 covers 16 residues. Germline-derived CDR1 and CDR2 are SGHRS and YFSETQ. For the CDR3, the DNA is TGCGCCAGCAGCCCACTTGGGGGCGCTGGGGCCAACGTCCTGACTTTC. This translates into CASSPLGGAGANVLTF.

V gene TRBV27 combines with J gene TRBJ2-1, with 13 bases fitting TRBD2. Germline-derived CDR1 and CDR2 are MNHEY and SMNVEV (reference sequence). The CDR3 consists of 17 residues. Trimming at V came to 6 bases and at J to 10 bases, leaving 15 bases not matched to a gene. The CDR3 sequence is CASSPQTSGRASPEQFF. CDR3 DNA sequence: TGTGCCAGCAGCCCTCAAACTAGCGGGAGGGCTAGCCCCGAGCAGTTCTTC.

The V and J genes are TRBV7-3 and TRBJ2-2; 8 bases fit TRBD2. Germline CDR1 reads SGHTA; CDR2 reads FQGTGA. CDR3 size: 16 residues. The trim removed 2 bases at V and 6 bases at J, leaving 8 bases unmatched. CDR3 protein: CASSLSLAGRAGELFF. The CDR3 region has the DNA TGTGCCAGCAGCTTATCGTTAGCGGGAAGGGCCGGGGAGCTGTTTTTT.

The chain couples TRBV29-1 to TRBJ1-1, with no clear D. Per the germline V gene, CDR1 is SQVTM and CDR2 is ANQGSEA. Trimming pared 4 bases from V and 1 base from J, leaving 7 bases between. The CDR3 runs to 12 residues. CDR3 nucleotide sequence: TGCAGCGTTGCCGCGGGGAACACTGAAGCTTTCTTT. Protein: CSVAAGNTEAFF. Full variable domain (outside the CDR3, taken from reference TRBV29-1 and TRBJ1-1): SAVISQKPSRDICQRGTSLTIQCQVDSQVTMMFWYRQQPGQSLTLIATANQGSEATYESGFVIDKFPISRPNLTFSTLTVSNMSPEDSSIYLCSVAAGNTEAFFGQGTRLTVV.

This chain links TRBV7-2 with TRBJ2-1, with 8 bases matching TRBD2. CDR1 is SGHTA, CDR2 FQGNSA, per germline. The CDR3 runs to 19 residues. J lost 9 bases, V lost 4 bases, and 23 bases had no gene match. For the CDR3, the DNA is TGTGCCAGCAGCTCCCCCCCGACTAGCGCGAGAGTCGTTTTAGGTGAGCAGTTCTTC. It yields the protein CASSSPPTSARVVLGEQFF.

The rearrangement links TRBV10-3 to TRBJ1-4, with D unresolved. Trimming removed 2 bases from V and 3 bases from J, with 7 bases in between. From germline, CDR1 is ENHRY and CDR2 SYGVKD. The CDR3 consists of 14 residues. CDR3 in DNA: TGTGCCATCAGTGAGCAACAGTCTAATGAAAAACTGTTTTTT. Translated: CAISEQQSNEKLFF.

The rearrangement links TRBV29-1 to TRBJ2-7; 9 bases agree with TRBD2. Germline CDR1 is SQVTM and CDR2 is ANQGSEA. The CDR3 is made up of 14 amino acids. After removal of 4 bases from V and 0 bases from J, the junction contained 4 bases not matched to a gene. This CDR3 is CSVGSGRPSYEQYF. The CDR3 region has the DNA TGCAGCGTTGGAAGCGGGAGGCCCTCCTACGAGCAGTACTTC.

The chain combines TRBV11-2 with TRBJ2-3, with 13 bases identical to TRBD2. The ends lost 4 bases at V and 9 bases at J; junction bases unmatched: 10. The germline V gene encodes CDR1 SGHAT and CDR2 FQNNGV. The CDR3 covers 16 residues. Here the CDR3 reads CASSSPYPTSGRTQYF. For the CDR3, the DNA is TGTGCCAGCAGCTCCCCATACCCGACTAGCGGGAGGACGCAGTATTTT. The full variable domain, with the rest looked up from reference TRBV11-2 and TRBJ2-3, is EAGVAQSPRYKIIEKRQSVAFWCNPISGHATLYWYQQILGQGPKLLIQFQNNGVVDDSQLPKDRFSAERLKGVDSTLKIQPAKLEDSAVYLCASSSPYPTSGRTQYFGPGTRLTVL.

The sample holds a few counts of this clone. The chain carries TRBV4-3 and TRBJ2-1; the match to TRBD2 covers 8 bases. V lost 0 bases and J lost 2; bases outside the gene matches: 6. In germline, CDR1 is LGHNA, CDR2 YSLEER. This CDR3 is built from 17 residues. The CDR3 here is CASSQDGAGVTYNEQFF. CDR3 nucleotide sequence: TGCGCCAGCAGCCAAGATGGAGCGGGAGTCACCTACAATGAGCAGTTCTTC.

The chain couples TRBV27 to TRBJ2-1; 7 nucleotides agree with TRBD2. After removal of 4 bases from V and 5 bases from J, the junction contained 17 bases not matched to a gene. The CDR3 is 18 amino acids. Germline assignment: CDR1 MNHEY and CDR2 SMNVEV (reference sequence). The CDR3 loop reads CASSSLNRAGVMDNEQFF. In nucleotides, the CDR3 is TGTGCCAGCAGTTCCCTCAATAGGGCGGGAGTGATGGACAATGAGCAGTTCTTC.

V usage is TRBV7-9 and J usage is TRBJ2-1, with a weak D call TRBD1 (6 bases). The germline gives CDR1 SEHNR, CDR2 FQNEAQ (reference sequence). Trimming shortened V by 5 bases and J by 7 bases, and 12 bases separated the two germline ends. This CDR3 has 13 amino acids. The CDR3 here is CASSGQNYNEQFF. As DNA, the CDR3 is TGTGCCAGCAGCGGACAGAATTATAATGAGCAGTTCTTC.

This clone came up once. The rearrangement uses TRBV27 and TRBJ1-1; D gene ambiguous. The V gene's germline CDR1 is MNHEY and CDR2 SMNVEV (reference sequence). The CDR3 is 14 amino acids. The ends were cut back, 5 bases at V and 5 bases at J, with 15 bases in the middle. CDR3 sequence (DNA): TGTGCCAGCAGTCGACTTGCGGTGATGACTGAAGCTTTCTTT. It specifies CASSRLAVMTEAFF.

The J gene is TRBJ1-1, the V gene TRBV10-2; 8 bases map to TRBD1. Germline CDR1 is WSHSY and CDR2 is SAAADI. CDR3 length: 14 amino acids. V shed 1 base, J shed 10 bases, and the junction held 8 bases outside the gene matches. The CDR3 region is CASSELGGQGGAFF. The CDR3 DNA sequence: TGCGCCAGCAGTGAGTTGGGAGGACAGGGAGGAGCTTTCTTT.

The chain employs TRBV4-1 and TRBJ2-3; 8 nucleotides agree with TRBD2. The CDR3 runs to 18 residues. V lost 1 base, J lost 2 bases, and 11 bases stayed unmatched. Per germline, CDR1 MGHRA and CDR2 YSYEKL. CDR3 DNA: TGCGCCAGCAGCCAAGTCGGGGGGGCAGTGGGTTTCACAGATACGCAGTATTTT. Translated: CASSQVGGAVGFTDTQYF.

V is TRBV4-2 and J is TRBJ2-1; TRBD1 agrees at 8 bases. The CDR3 covers 17 residues. Germline V CDR1 and CDR2: LGHNA, YNFKEQ. The ends lost 0 bases at V and 0 bases at J; junction bases unmatched: 4. CDR3 sequence: CASSQEYQGASYNEQFF. In DNA, the CDR3 is TGTGCCAGCAGCCAAGAATACCAGGGGGCCTCCTACAATGAGCAGTTCTTC.

This clone was seen a single time. The V and J genes are TRBV19 and TRBJ2-7, with D tentatively TRBD1 (5 bases). From germline, CDR1 is LNHDA and CDR2 SQIVND (reference sequence). V was shortened by 2 bases and J by 3 bases, with 5 bases between the two germline ends. The CDR3 covers 12 residues. In DNA form, the CDR3 reads TGTGCCAGTAGTATACAGGGCTACGAGCAGTACTTC. It translates to CASSIQGYEQYF.

The genes are TRBV27 and TRBJ2-3, with 7 positions matching TRBD2. V gave up 3 bases and J gave up 8 bases; unmatched junction bases: 8. This CDR3 spans 14 amino acids. Germline V CDR1 and CDR2: MNHEY, SMNVEV (reference sequence). CDR3 residues: CASSFGGVLGTQYF. The CDR3 nucleotides read TGTGCCAGCAGTTTTGGGGGGGTGTTGGGTACGCAGTATTTT.